Listed below are T cell receptor beta chains from one sample, sequenced in a study of blood T cell repertoires in COVID-19. Only in-frame clones appear in the TCRdb table, and some are missing; sequencing was by immunoSEQ multiplex PCR. The repertoire holds about 140,000 clones, with about 84% as singletons. Sequences were obtained from peripheral blood. These receptors were collected from a woman older than 75 in a cohort sampled during active or convalescent COVID-19. Both conserved end residues are part of each CDR3.

v_call	j_call	cdr3_aa
TRBV5-1	TRBJ2-3	CASSLDTGSTDTQYF
TRBV7-6	TRBJ2-5	CASSRRGPQETQYF
TRBV11-2	TRBJ2-2	CASSSRRATGELFF
TRBV4-1	TRBJ2-1	CASSQTPGGASYNEQFF
TRBV6-6	TRBJ1-5	CASSYEPQVDQPQHF
TRBV7-2	TRBJ2-5	CASSLGSSGGAFQETQYF
TRBV10-3	TRBJ2-5	CAIREPHQETQYF
TRBV5-1	TRBJ1-2	CASSPTGGGYDYTF
TRBV6-1	TRBJ1-2	CASRVGGVNYGYTF
TRBV27	TRBJ2-1	CASSWVIGGENEQFF
TRBV4-2	TRBJ1-1	CASSPGKGGLTEAFF
TRBV2	TRBJ2-1	CASSDSPGQTYEQFF
TRBV27	TRBJ2-5	CASSVILSGTEYQETQYF
TRBV27	TRBJ1-5	CASSPLDRGANQPQHF
TRBV11-2	TRBJ1-2	CASSHLRGIQGGGYTF
TRBV19	TRBJ2-2	CASSMRTSGGTTGELFF
TRBV6-6	TRBJ2-5	CASRRGTGEQTQYF
TRBV5-1	TRBJ2-1	CASSRDSSYNEQFF
TRBV5-1	TRBJ1-6	CASSPEGYSPLHF
TRBV12-3/TRBV12-4	TRBJ1-2	CASTAQGYGYTF
TRBV7-8	TRBJ1-2	CASSHRFQGLYYGYTF
TRBV19	TRBJ2-1	CASSIGQYYEQFF
TRBV24-1	TRBJ2-3	CATSDSMGRTDTQYF
TRBV4-2	TRBJ1-2	CASSDAVATNYGYTF
TRBV7-9	TRBJ1-1	CASSLGEVNTEAFF
TRBV28	TRBJ2-2	CASSSISGGNTGELFF
TRBV2	TRBJ1-1	CASSRRGLRGLAFF
TRBV5-8	TRBJ2-7	CASSLTVFYEQYF
TRBV15	TRBJ1-4	CATSSDRLFATNEKLFF
TRBV5-8	TRBJ2-3	CASSFWRGGPDTQYF
TRBV7-2	TRBJ2-6	CASSLDQGPGANVLTF
TRBV5-1	TRBJ2-2	CASSLIDRRPTGELFF
TRBV3-1/TRBV3-2	TRBJ2-2	CASSQGRNTGELFF
TRBV7-2	TRBJ2-1	CASSSPGLAGVNEQFF
TRBV5-1	TRBJ2-2	CASQTGSNTGELFF
TRBV5-1	TRBJ1-5	CASTLFSRSNQPQHF